The 27 T cell receptor beta chains listed next were all sequenced from one sample in a study of cytomegalovirus exposure and HLA in healthy donors. The PCR had 60 Vbeta and 13 Jbeta primers. The assay was immunoSEQ multiplex PCR, and TCRdb's table has in-frame clones only and misses some. Here the sample spans 150,000 to 200,000 clones, about 81% being singletons. Material: PBMCs. The source of these receptors is a girl aged 2 to 10 in good health and CMV-seropositive.

This chain joins TRBV2 and TRBJ2-7; 8 bases match TRBD1. Germline assignment: CDR1 SNHLY and CDR2 FYNNEI. The CDR3 has 16 residues. V gave up 5 bases and J gave up 3 bases; unmatched junction bases: 12. Here the CDR3 reads CASSPERDRIVYEQYF. The DNA for the CDR3 is TGTGCCAGCAGTCCGGAAAGGGACAGGATTGTCTACGAGCAGTACTTC. Drawing the rest from reference TRBV2 and TRBJ2-7, the complete variable domain is EPEVTQTPSHQVTQMGQEVILRCVPISNHLYFYWYRQILGQKVEFLVSFYNNEISEKSEIFDDQFSVERPDGSNFTLKIRSTKLEDSAMYFCASSPERDRIVYEQYFGPGTRLTVT.

This clone was seen a handful of times. The chain uses TRBV4-1 and TRBJ2-1, with TRBD1 matching over 9 bases. This CDR3 is built from 13 residues. CDR1 is MGHRA, CDR2 YSYEKL, per germline. V shed 5 bases, J shed 5 bases, and the junction held 1 base outside the gene matches. Here the CDR3 DNA reads TGCGCCAGCAGCGGGGACAGGGACAATGAGCAGTTCTTC. It is translated as CASSGDRDNEQFF.

The chain has TRBV7-8 and TRBJ2-7; D possibly corresponds to TRBD2 (6 bases). V was shortened by 6 bases and J by 3 bases, with 18 bases between the two germline ends. Germline V gene data show CDR1 as SGHVS and CDR2 as FQNEAQ. The CDR3 runs to 15 residues. The CDR3 loop is CASRPGTLLIYEQYF. Written as DNA, the CDR3 is TGTGCCAGCAGACCTGGGACTCTTCTTATCTACGAGCAGTACTTC.

V gene TRBV6-1 combines with J gene TRBJ2-7, with 8 bases fitting TRBD1. This CDR3 is 13 amino acids long. The germline gives CDR1 MNHNS, CDR2 SASEGT. The V gene end was trimmed by 7 bases and the J gene end by 2 bases; junction bases not matched to a gene: 4. The DNA of the CDR3 is TGTGCCAGCAATCACAGGGGGGCCTACGAGCAGTACTTC. Translation gives CASNHRGAYEQYF.

The rearrangement joins TRBV2 to TRBJ2-4; 7 bases align to TRBD1. V dropped 6 bases and J dropped 2; count of bases not matched to a gene: 10. The CDR3 loop spans 16 amino acids. Germline CDR1 reads SNHLY; CDR2 reads FYNNEI. CDR3 protein: CASRVLTGSTKNIQYF. The DNA for the CDR3 is TGTGCCAGCAGGGTACTGACAGGGTCAACCAAAAACATTCAGTACTTC.

This rearrangement joins TRBV27 to TRBJ2-3; the match to TRBD1 covers 8 bases. V dropped 6 bases and J dropped 4; count of bases not matched to a gene: 6. Germline V lookup: CDR1 MNHEY, CDR2 SMNVEV (reference sequence). The CDR3 runs 14 residues. The chain's CDR3 is CASRDRGRADTQYF. DNA of the CDR3: TGTGCCAGCAGAGACAGGGGAAGAGCAGATACGCAGTATTTT.

V usage is TRBV25-1 and J usage is TRBJ2-5; TRBD2 agrees at 9 bases. The CDR3 sequence is 16 residues long. Germline CDR1 is MGHDK and CDR2 is SYGVNS. With V trimmed by 6 bases and J by 7 bases, 15 bases remained unmatched. The CDR3 region has the DNA TGTGCCAGCAGCGACTCCAATAGCGGGAGAGAGGTGACCCAGTACTTC. Translating it yields CASSDSNSGREVTQYF.

The V and J genes are TRBV28 and TRBJ1-4; tentatively, D is TRBD1 (5 bases). The CDR3 covers 15 residues. V was trimmed by 6 bases and J by 8 bases, leaving 19 bases between them. CDR1 and CDR2 (germline): MDHEN, SYDVKM. The CDR3 region has the DNA TGTGCCAGCAGCCTTCGGGGGAGGAGGGAAGAAAAACTGTTTTTT. Translated, it gives CASSLRGRREEKLFF.

The rearrangement joins TRBV5-1 to TRBJ1-3; TRBD1 aligns across 7 bases. The CDR3 runs to 17 residues. The V gene's germline CDR1 is SGHRS and CDR2 YFSETQ. J was trimmed by 0 bases and V by 4 bases; bases with no gene match: 10. The DNA for the CDR3 is TGCGCCAGCAGCGAGGGACAGATCGATAACTCTGGAAACACCATATATTTT. It translates to CASSEGQIDNSGNTIYF.

The chain uses TRBV28 and TRBJ2-3; D perhaps matches TRBD1 (6 bases). The CDR3 runs 13 residues. Per the germline V gene, CDR1 is MDHEN and CDR2 is SYDVKM. V lost 10 bases and J lost 1, with 12 bases in between. CDR3 bases: TGTGCCATCAAGAAGGGGGGCACAGATACGCAGTATTTT. This codes for CAIKKGGTDTQYF.

The CDR3 protein is CAFSRGRVEKLFF. In DNA form, the CDR3 reads TGTGCCTTCTCCAGGGGGCGGGTTGAAAAACTGTTTTTT. J is TRBJ1-4 and V is TRBV30; the match to TRBD1 covers 8 bases. The CDR3 extends over 13 amino acids. Germline V gene sequence: CDR1 GTSNPN, CDR2 SVGIG (reference sequence). Trimming took 7 bases from V and 7 from J; bases not matched to a gene: 8.

The CDR3 protein is CASRGQGEWDGYTF. The CDR3, as DNA: TGTGCCAGCAGGGGACAGGGAGAATGGGATGGCTACACCTTC. The V call is TRBV2, the J call TRBJ1-2, with 9 bases matching TRBD1. CDR1 is SNHLY and CDR2 is FYNNEI in the germline V gene. With V trimmed by 6 bases and J by 6 bases, 8 bases remained unmatched. This CDR3 is 14 amino acids long.

This clone was recorded only once. The chain is built from TRBV15 and TRBJ2-7, with TRBD1 identical over 7 bases. This CDR3 is built from 13 residues. V shed 8 bases, J shed 1 base, and the junction held 5 bases outside the gene matches. Germline V gene data show CDR1 as LNHNV and CDR2 as YYDKDF (reference sequence). CDR3 amino acids: CATSDRASYEQYF. CDR3 nucleotide sequence: TGTGCCACCTCAGACAGGGCGTCCTACGAGCAGTACTTC.

The chain links TRBV30 to TRBJ1-1; the match to TRBD1 covers 9 bases. The CDR3 is made up of 14 amino acids. V was pared by 4 bases and J by 4 bases, with 7 bases of the junction left unmatched. Germline V gene sequence: CDR1 GTSNPN, CDR2 SVGIG (reference sequence). In nucleotides, the CDR3 is TGTGCCTGGATTGATGGGACAGGGACCACTGAAGCTTTCTTT. This translates into CAWIDGTGTTEAFF.

This rearrangement joins TRBV28 to TRBJ2-7, with D possibly being TRBD2 (5 bases). Germline CDR1 MDHEN, CDR2 SYDVKM. The CDR3 totals 13 residues. With 9 bases removed from V and 1 base from J, the gap between germline ends came to 13 bases. The CDR3 spells CASRDGGSYEQYF. CDR3 sequence (DNA): TGTGCCAGTCGAGATGGAGGTTCCTACGAGCAGTACTTC.

The genes are TRBV7-2 and TRBJ1-5; TRBD1 agrees at 11 bases. The CDR3 loop spans 14 amino acids. Trimming removed 1 base from V and 9 bases from J; junction bases left unmatched: 2. Germline-derived CDR1 and CDR2 are SGHTA and FQGNSA. In DNA, the CDR3 is TGTGCCAGCAGCTTAGGGGGGACAGGGGGGCCCCAGCATTTT. It translates to CASSLGGTGGPQHF.

The chain joins TRBV19 to TRBJ2-1, with D possibly matching TRBD1 (7 bases). The germline V gene encodes CDR1 LNHDA and CDR2 SQIVND (reference sequence). V was shortened by 9 bases and J by 5 bases, with 20 bases between the two germline ends. The CDR3 extends over 15 amino acids. The CDR3 region is CASRQGTGLNNEQFF. The CDR3 nucleotides are TGTGCCAGCAGACAGGGTACGGGACTGAACAATGAGCAGTTCTTC.

There are a few counts of this clone. CDR3 sequence (DNA): TGCGCCAGCAGTGATCGTAGCGGGGGAAACTACGAGCAGTACTTC. Residues: CASSDRSGGNYEQYF. The chain uses TRBV10-2 and TRBJ2-7; 9 nucleotides align to TRBD2. CDR1 and CDR2 (germline): WSHSY, SAAADI. The CDR3 length is 15 residues. J was trimmed by 3 bases and V by 3 bases; bases with no gene match: 6.

The V call is TRBV5-1, the J call TRBJ2-5, with 9 bases lining up with TRBD2. Germline values: CDR1 SGHRS, CDR2 YFSETQ. This CDR3 comprises 15 residues. V was clipped by 2 bases and J by 5 bases; unmatched bases: 7. The CDR3 DNA reads as TGCGCCAGCAGCTTTAGGAGCGGGAGGTACGAGACCCAGTACTTC. Translating gives CASSFRSGRYETQYF.

V gene TRBV2 combines with J gene TRBJ1-3; no reliable D call. V was trimmed by 8 bases and J by 5 bases, leaving 13 bases between them. Per the germline V gene, CDR1 is SNHLY and CDR2 is FYNNEI. The CDR3 is made up of 13 amino acids. The CDR3 region is CASALGSRNTIYF. CDR3 nucleotides: TGTGCCAGCGCCTTGGGGAGTCGAAACACCATATATTTT.

The chain is built from TRBV30 and TRBJ2-1; TRBD1 aligns across 8 bases. The V and J ends lost 1 base and 4 bases, in that order; junction bases with no gene match: 3. CDR3 size: 14 residues. Looked up from germline, CDR1 is GTSNPN and CDR2 is SVGIG (reference sequence). CDR3 nucleotides: TGTGCCTGGAGTGCCCGGGACAGGTACAATGAGCAGTTCTTC. Its protein product is CAWSARDRYNEQFF.

This chain joins TRBV7-9 and TRBJ1-5; a weak D match, TRBD1 (6 bases). Deletions cut 0 bases from V and 2 bases from J, with 11 bases between. The germline V gene encodes CDR1 SEHNR and CDR2 FQNEAQ (reference sequence). This CDR3 has 16 amino acids. The CDR3 DNA reads as TGTGCCAGCAGCTTAGCCGAGTGGGGGCGCAATCAGCCCCAGCATTTT. Amino acid sequence: CASSLAEWGRNQPQHF.

The V and J genes are TRBV30 and TRBJ2-1, with D perhaps TRBD1 (6 bases). This CDR3 contains 15 residues. Germline V lookup: CDR1 GTSNPN, CDR2 SVGIG (reference sequence). V lost 0 bases and J lost 0, with 9 bases in between. This CDR3 is CAWSVGQSSYNEQFF. In DNA form, the CDR3 reads TGTGCCTGGAGTGTTGGACAGAGCTCCTACAATGAGCAGTTCTTC.

The V and J genes are TRBV7-3 and TRBJ2-2; 10 bases agree with TRBD2. The trim removed 5 bases at V and 8 bases at J, leaving 8 bases unmatched. This CDR3 contains 15 residues. Germline values: CDR1 SGHTA, CDR2 FQGTGA. The CDR3 bases are TGTGCCAGCAGCGGACAGCGGGAGGGCCGGGGGGAGCTGTTTTTT. As protein: CASSGQREGRGELFF.

V is TRBV4-1 and J is TRBJ1-5; maybe TRBD1 (5 bases). V was shortened by 4 bases and J by 4 bases, with 14 bases between the two germline ends. The CDR3 runs to 15 residues. Germline CDR1 reads MGHRA; CDR2 reads YSYEKL. In DNA, the CDR3 is TGCGCCAGCAGCCGCTTAGCGGGGGAGAATCAGCCCCAGCATTTT. Protein sequence: CASSRLAGENQPQHF.

The CDR3, as DNA: TGTGCCAGCAGTTTCGTGGGAGCGATTTCCAATGAGCAGTTCTTC. It yields the protein CASSFVGAISNEQFF. The V gene is TRBV27, the J gene TRBJ2-1; possibly TRBD2 for D (5 bases). Germline CDR1 MNHEY, CDR2 SMNVEV (reference sequence). The CDR3 consists of 15 residues. Between the trimmed V and J ends, which lost 3 bases and 6 bases, there was a span of 15 bases.

This clone was picked up one time. The chain recombines TRBV6-1 with TRBJ1-4; possible D gene TRBD1, 6 bases. Between the trimmed V and J ends, which lost 10 bases and 0 bases, there was a span of 12 bases. CDR1 and CDR2 (germline): MNHNS, SASEGT. There are 14 residues in the CDR3. CDR3 coding DNA: TGTGCCACCGATCGACAGGCAACTAATGAAAAACTGTTTTTT. It encodes CATDRQATNEKLFF.